This TCR beta chain was documented in a study of blood T cell repertoires in COVID-19. In the study's own analysis: Amplifying reference gene primers gave estimates of nucleated cell counts. Only in-frame clones appear in the TCRdb table, and some are missing; sequencing was by immunoSEQ multiplex PCR. That table gives V, J and clone size, and the DNA gave D and trimming. The sample has approximately 110,000 clones, 84% seen once. The CDR3 extends over 14 amino acids. With V trimmed by 5 bases and J by 8 bases, 9 bases remained unmatched. Germline V gene lookup returns CDR1 SGHNT and CDR2 YENEEA. The TCR originated in a woman in her thirties or forties with acute or convalescent COVID-19. This chain joins TRBV11-3 and TRBJ2-1, with TRBD1 identical over 7 bases. Sample: peripheral blood. CDR3 sequence reads: CASSPSGGFYEQFF. The CDR3, as DNA: TGTGCCAGCAGCCCATCAGGGGGTTTCTATGAGCAGTTCTTC.